The TCR beta chain under discussion was sequenced for a study of Ad26.COV2.S vaccination and SARS-CoV-2 variants. Background on the study: Trial arm assignment for the donor was COV1001 Ad26.COV2.S. Ad26.COV2.S was injected intramuscularly once or twice, 56 days apart.

Details on this clone: Antigen unknown.

V was trimmed by 2 bases and J by 4 bases, leaving 12 bases between them. The V gene's germline CDR1 is SGHRS and CDR2 YFSETQ. The CDR3 spans 14 residues. Whole-study findings and limits: Total responses of T cells may have been underestimated by the analyses of TCR breadth and depth. Recipients of either vaccine or placebo displayed similar breadth of non-spike TCRs.

Treatment here: some 19 received Ad26.COV2.S at low or high dose, single or two shots; 5 received placebo; per-sample allocation not given. Samples came from day 63 after the first vaccine or placebo injection. Measured with immunoSEQ multiplex PCR; TCRdb has only the in-frame clones, and not every one. The sample includes 300,000 to 500,000 clones, 88% seen only once; the top ten take 3.5%. The V and J genes are TRBV5-1 and TRBJ1-2; the D is unclear. The sample in question was peripheral blood, obtained in a trial of Ad26.COV2.S vaccine versus placebo. The sequence came from a person aged 18-60 years who received the Ad26.COV2.S COVID-19 vaccine or a placebo. In DNA, the CDR3 is TGCGCCAGCAGCTTAACGACCGAAGTCTATGGCTACACCTTC. Translating gives CASSLTTEVYGYTF.